This T cell receptor (beta chain) was sequenced in a study of blood T cell repertoires in COVID-19. Background on the study: Donors in the United States, Italy and Spain gave samples during acute or convalescent COVID-19.

The CDR3 has 13 amino acids. The germline V and J ends were trimmed by 3 bases and 1 base, with 9 bases remaining between them. Germline CDR1 reads GTSNPN; CDR2 reads SVGIG (reference sequence). Original methodology: Nucleated cell number was recorded as an estimate derived from reference gene primer amplification. Profiling relied on immunoSEQ multiplex PCR, and the TCRdb table lists in-frame clones only, not all of them. Clone size and V and J calls were adopted from that table, with D and trimming inferred from the DNA. Among about 310,000 clones listed, 90% were seen once. Seattle patients were enrolled during active infection and followed longitudinally.

The clonotype originates from a woman aged 40 to 50 with COVID-19, enrolled during active disease. Material: peripheral blood. V gene TRBV30 combines with J gene TRBJ1-1; D remains unclear. The CDR3 bases are TGTGCCTGGAGCGCTAACCGGAACACTGAAGCTTTCTTT. It specifies CAWSANRNTEAFF.